Listed here is a single T cell receptor beta chain. The sample originates from a study of T cell changes during pregnancy in multiple sclerosis. Here immunoSEQ multiplex PCR was the method, and the copy in TCRdb shows in-frame clones only, minus some. The profile covers tens of thousands of clones, with around 90% appearing a single time and more than 0.3% taken by the ten largest. The TCR comes from a female donor with multiple sclerosis, enrolled in a pregnancy study. Sequenced material: CD4+ T cells from peripheral blood mononuclear cells, taken before pregnancy.

The CDR3 nucleotides are TGCGCCAGCAGCAAGGACAGGGTGAACACTGAAGCTTTCTTT. Translation gives CASSKDRVNTEAFF. V is TRBV5-1 and J is TRBJ1-1, with TRBD1 identical over 8 bases. The germline CDR1 and CDR2 sequences are SGHRS and YFSETQ. This CDR3 has 14 amino acids. The ends lost 4 bases at V and 0 bases at J; junction bases unmatched: 2.